This TCR beta chain is from a study of neurological immune-mediated disorders. The trim removed 0 bases at V and 5 bases at J, leaving 2 bases unmatched. CDR1 MGHRA and CDR2 YSYEKL come from the germline V gene. This CDR3 is built from 14 residues. Only one count was recorded for this clonotype. TCRdb used MiXCR to reprocess the 5' RACE reads, holding one entry per CDR3 protein. Of more than 25,000 distinct CDR3 sequences in the sample, 12% were seen once. This receptor was identified in a woman aged 60-75 years in good health. Source material: PBMCs. The V and J genes are TRBV4-1 and TRBJ2-7; 9 nucleotides line up with TRBD1. The DNA of the CDR3 is TGCGCCAGCAGCCAAGAATGGGACAGGGACGAGCAGTACTTC. It codes for CASSQEWDRDEQYF.